The clone carrying this T cell receptor (beta chain) appeared many times. Its antigen remains unknown. This CDR3 has 14 amino acids. Germline CDR1 SGHRS, CDR2 YFSETQ. V was shortened by 3 bases and J by 0 bases, with 8 bases between the two germline ends. The data originate from a study of T cells after posttransplantation cyclophosphamide. Study-level results: Blood and skin or GI T cell repertoires showed limited TRB overlap.

The assay was immunoSEQ multiplex PCR, and TCRdb's table has in-frame clones only and misses some. The repertoire shows 40,000 to 55,000 clones, none seen only once; the top ten take 2% to 3%. This TCR derives from a man aged 35 to 55 in good health, CMV-negative, and a related stem cell transplant donor. The sequencing sample was made of PBMCs. V gene TRBV5-1 combines with J gene TRBJ2-3; tentative D call: TRBD1 (6 bases). Here the CDR3 DNA reads TGCGCCAGCAGCTCGGGACACAGCACAGATACGCAGTATTTT. It codes for CASSSGHSTDTQYF. The variable domain in full, with the rest retrieved from reference TRBV5-1 and TRBJ2-3, is KAGVTQTPRYLIKTRGQQVTLSCSPISGHRSVSWYQQTPGQGLQFLFEYFSETQRNKGNFPGRFSGRQFSNSRSEMNVSTLELGDSALYLCASSSGHSTDTQYFGPGTRLTVL.